The present entry profiles one T cell receptor (beta chain) with its context. The target antigen is unknown. TCRdb reprocessed the 5' RACE reads and stores each CDR3 protein as one record, lacking DNA. The record lists around 200,000 distinct CDR3 sequences, of which the ten most abundant hold roughly 1.5%. The sample originates from a study of monozygotic twins with inflammatory bowel disease. Broader study findings: With inverse Simpson as the measure, TCRbeta diversity was lower in IBD patients than in healthy co-twins. Distinguishing T cell subtypes was not possible.

Collection yielded under 3 ml of blood per donor. The TCR was taken from a human donor with ulcerative colitis or Crohn's disease, or a healthy co-twin of an affected twin (not recorded which). The sample comprised blood.

The CDR3 sequence is CSARGTPRGEQFF. The chain recombines TRBV20-1 with TRBJ2-1; as DNA is missing, the TRBD1 call by TCRdb cannot be tested. The CDR3 length is 13 residues. Looked up from germline, CDR1 is DFQATT and CDR2 is SNEGSKA (reference sequence).